These 10 T cell receptor beta chains share one sample of origin, sequenced in a study of blood T cell repertoires in COVID-19. Sequenced by immunoSEQ multiplex PCR; TCRdb stores in-frame clones only, minus some. The table records roughly 450,000 clones, 90% of them present only once. Sequencing was done on a sample of PBMCs or T cells enriched from blood (not recorded which). Receptor source: a man between 18 and 29 years old who had recovered from COVID-19.

V and J are TRBV6-5 and TRBJ1-1, with D unclear. CDR3 size: 13 residues. The germline CDR1 and CDR2 sequences are MNHEY and SVGAGI. Trimming removed 4 bases at V and 8 bases at J, with 14 bases between. The CDR3 loop is CASSFASGREAFF. The DNA for the CDR3 is TGTGCCAGCAGTTTCGCTTCAGGCCGAGAAGCTTTCTTT.

J is TRBJ1-1 and V is TRBV6-5; no reliable D call. The length of the CDR3 is 13 residues. CDR1 is MNHEY, CDR2 SVGAGI, per germline. The germline V and J ends were trimmed by 6 bases and 0 bases, with 8 bases remaining between them. The CDR3 coding sequence is TGTGCCAGCAGCGGGAATCTGAACACTGAAGCTTTCTTT. Protein: CASSGNLNTEAFF.

The rearrangement links TRBV28 to TRBJ1-5, with unresolved D. The V gene's germline CDR1 is MDHEN and CDR2 SYDVKM. The CDR3 length is 14 residues. V lost 1 base to trimming and J lost 9 bases, with 13 bases between them. The chain's CDR3 is CASSLYGGLRPQHF. In DNA, the CDR3 is TGTGCCAGCAGTTTATACGGAGGGTTGAGGCCCCAGCATTTT.

The chain is built from TRBV30 and TRBJ1-1; D not certain. The length of the CDR3 is 13 residues. Germline V gene sequence: CDR1 GTSNPN, CDR2 SVGIG (reference sequence). Trimming stripped 2 bases from V and 1 base from J, with 8 bases between. As DNA, the CDR3 is TGTGCCTGGAGTCAACAGAGGAACACTGAAGCTTTCTTT. It translates to CAWSQQRNTEAFF. Drawing the rest from reference TRBV30 and TRBJ1-1, the complete variable domain is SQTIHQWPATLVQPVGSPLSLECTVEGTSNPNLYWYRQAAGRGLQLLFYSVGIGQISSEVPQNLSASRPQDRQFILSSKKLLLSDSGFYLCAWSQQRNTEAFFGQGTRLTVV.

The chain employs TRBV28 and TRBJ1-2; tentative D call: TRBD1 (5 bases). This CDR3 is 14 amino acids long. V was trimmed by 3 bases and J by 6 bases, leaving 14 bases between them. From germline, CDR1 is MDHEN and CDR2 SYDVKM. The CDR3 coding sequence is TGTGCCAGCAGTTTGAGAAGCAGGGCGAATGGCTACACCTTC. It is translated as CASSLRSRANGYTF.

The chain uses TRBV2 and TRBJ1-4; D is ambiguous. Germline CDR1 is SNHLY and CDR2 is FYNNEI. Trimming removed 0 bases at V and 8 bases at J, with 13 bases between. CDR3 length equals 15 residues. This CDR3 is CASSEAQAGGEKLFF. CDR3 DNA: TGTGCCAGCAGTGAAGCCCAGGCTGGTGGGGAAAAACTGTTTTTT.

This sequence joins TRBV12-3 or TRBV12-4 and TRBJ2-7, with 11 bases identical to TRBD2. The CDR3 runs to 13 residues. The V and J ends lost 6 bases and 5 bases, in that order; junction bases with no gene match: 3. The CDR3 region is CASRLAGANEQYF. The CDR3 DNA is TGTGCCAGCAGACTAGCGGGAGCGAACGAGCAGTACTTC.

J is TRBJ2-5 and V is TRBV7-8; a weak D match, TRBD2 (6 bases). This CDR3 region has 14 residues. Germline lookup yields CDR1 SGHVS and CDR2 FQNEAQ. V lost 5 bases to trimming and J lost 3 bases, with 13 bases between them. CDR3 loop: CASSPGLAEETQYF. The CDR3 DNA reads as TGTGCCAGCAGCCCGGGACTGGCTGAAGAGACCCAGTACTTC.

The DNA of the CDR3 is TGCGCCAGCAGTGAGTCCGGTAACTATGGCTACACCTTC. Protein sequence: CASSESGNYGYTF. The chain employs TRBV10-1 and TRBJ1-2; no clear D gene. The V gene's germline CDR1 is WNHNN and CDR2 SYGVQD (reference sequence). The V and J ends lost 0 bases and 1 base respectively, with 3 bases between them. CDR3 length: 13 amino acids.

V is TRBV29-1 and J is TRBJ1-2; D is perhaps TRBD1 (5 bases). Per germline, CDR1 SQVTM and CDR2 ANQGSEA. The CDR3 loop spans 13 amino acids. The germline V and J ends were trimmed by 1 base and 2 bases, with 8 bases remaining between them. CDR3 sequence (DNA): TGCAGCGTTGAAGGGGAGGGGAACTATGGCTACACCTTC. Translation gives CSVEGEGNYGYTF.